One sample yielded the 9 T cell receptor beta chains listed below, sequenced in a study of T cell responses to AZD1222 COVID-19 vaccine. Data came from immunoSEQ multiplex PCR; TCRdb stores just in-frame clones and leaves some out. The data hold about 79,000 clones, with more than 70% observed a single time. This specimen was peripheral blood, taken on day 0 of AZD1222 vaccination. All receptors derive from an adult in good health.

The rearrangement joins TRBV4-2 to TRBJ2-7; D is perhaps TRBD2 (5 bases). Trimming stripped 0 bases from V and 6 bases from J, with 18 bases between. This CDR3 has 16 residues. Germline V gene data show CDR1 as LGHNA and CDR2 as YNFKEQ. CDR3 sequence: CASSQDRSGILAEQYF. The CDR3 nucleotides are TGTGCCAGCAGCCAAGATCGTTCGGGGATCTTAGCCGAGCAGTACTTC.

The chain links TRBV2 to TRBJ2-5; D is unresolved. The CDR3 spans 12 residues. Germline loops: CDR1 SNHLY, CDR2 FYNNEI. V lost 6 bases, J lost 5 bases, and 10 bases lay in between. CDR3 loop: CASSARSETQYF. Here the CDR3 DNA reads TGTGCCAGCAGCGCCAGGTCGGAGACCCAGTACTTC.

This chain uses TRBV30 with TRBJ1-2; D is possibly TRBD1 (6 bases). The V and J ends lost 1 base and 2 bases respectively, with 20 bases between them. Per germline, CDR1 GTSNPN and CDR2 SVGIG (reference sequence). The CDR3 is made up of 17 amino acids. CDR3: CAWSAPPPLDRNYGYTF. In DNA, the CDR3 is TGTGCCTGGAGTGCCCCCCCTCCCCTTGACAGGAACTATGGCTACACCTTC.

This clone was counted a single time. The chain joins TRBV14 to TRBJ1-1; 7 nucleotides line up with TRBD1. This CDR3 has 14 residues. After removal of 4 bases from V and 6 bases from J, the junction contained 8 bases not matched to a gene. Per germline, CDR1 SGHDN and CDR2 FVKESK. Written as DNA, the CDR3 is TGTGCCAGCAGCCCCCAGGGGGGGAGCGCTGAAGCTTTCTTT. Amino acids: CASSPQGGSAEAFF.

The chain links TRBV5-4 to TRBJ1-2; 7 bases line up with TRBD1. Germline CDR1 is SGHNT and CDR2 is YYREEE (reference sequence). The CDR3 has 14 amino acids. V was clipped by 4 bases and J by 0 bases; unmatched bases: 3. CDR3 nucleotides: TGTGCCAGCAGCGCACAGGGGTCTAACTATGGCTACACCTTC. This translates into CASSAQGSNYGYTF.

The CDR3 coding sequence is TGTGCCAGCAGCTCAAGGGGCAGAGATAGCAATCAGCCCCAGCATTTT. Translated: CASSSRGRDSNQPQHF. This chain connects TRBV5-5 to TRBJ1-5; a possible D gene is TRBD1 (5 bases). Trimming pared 3 bases from V and 0 bases from J, leaving 13 bases between. CDR3 length: 16 amino acids. Germline V CDR1 and CDR2: SGHKS, YYEKEE (reference sequence).

The chain recombines TRBV21-1 with TRBJ1-1; the D call of TRBD1 is as the table states it, not checked on the DNA. TRBV21-1 is listed as a pseudogene. The CDR3 sequence is 11 residues long. The chain's CDR3 is CASSKGTEAFF. DNA for the CDR3: TGTGCCAGCAGCAAGGGGACAGAAGCTTTCTTT.

This clone was recorded once. An end of the junction differs from the germline gene, which may be a read error. The chain combines TRBV2 with TRBJ1-2; no clear D gene. This CDR3 is 12 amino acids long. Germline CDR1 and CDR2: SNHLY and FYNNEI. For the CDR3, the DNA is TGTGCCAGCAGGGAAGCTAACTATGGCTACACCTTC. The encoded protein is CASREANYGYTF.

This clone was detected a few times. The J gene is TRBJ1-5, the V gene TRBV29-1; TRBD1 agrees at 7 bases. Germline CDR1 and CDR2: SQVTM and ANQGSEA. Germline trimming cut 4 bases from V and 7 bases from J; bases unmatched to any gene: 4. This CDR3 has 12 residues. CDR3 in DNA: TGCAGCGTTGGACAGGGCAGGCAGCCCCAGCATTTT. Its protein is CSVGQGRQPQHF.